Following are 24 T cell receptor beta chains from one sample sequenced in a study of T cell responses to AZD1222 COVID-19 vaccine. The table came from immunoSEQ multiplex PCR; TCRdb's copy has only in-frame clones and leaves some out. The data show about 130,000 clones, roughly 85% seen once. Sequenced material: peripheral blood, taken on day 0 of AZD1222 vaccination. The receptors were sampled from an adult in good health.

This sequence joins TRBV7-2 and TRBJ2-5, with 7 bases that match TRBD1. The CDR3 is made up of 17 amino acids. The ends lost 4 bases at V and 4 bases at J; junction bases unmatched: 15. The V gene's germline CDR1 is SGHTA and CDR2 FQGNSA. CDR3 coding DNA: TGTGCCAGCAGCTCCAGCCCCTTACAGGGGTCGGGAGAGACCCAGTACTTC. This encodes CASSSSPLQGSGETQYF. Drawing the rest from reference TRBV7-2 and TRBJ2-5, the complete variable domain is GAGVSQSPSNKVTEKGKDVELRCDPISGHTALYWYRQSLGQGLEFLIYFQGNSAPDKSGLPSDRFSAERTGGSVSTLTIQRTQQEDSAVYLCASSSSPLQGSGETQYFGPGTRLLVL.

A single count supports this clone. The chain joins TRBV12-3 or TRBV12-4 to TRBJ1-4, with D unclear. V was pared by 2 bases and J by 4 bases, with 5 bases between. This CDR3 contains 13 residues. CDR3 sequence (DNA): TGTGCCAGCAGTTTAAGGGTTAATGAAAAACTGTTTTTT. As protein: CASSLRVNEKLFF.

The chain uses TRBV6-9 and TRBJ1-6, with D unresolved. There are 11 residues in the CDR3. Trimming removed 7 bases at V and 7 bases at J, with 5 bases between. Germline assignment: CDR1 MNHGY and CDR2 SVAAGI. The CDR3 DNA is TGTGCCAGCACCGAAAATTCACCCCTCCACTTT. Amino acid sequence: CASTENSPLHF.

The J gene is TRBJ1-3, the V gene TRBV7-9; D unclear. The germline V gene has CDR1 SEHNR and CDR2 FQNEAQ (reference sequence). The germline V and J ends were trimmed by 5 bases and 0 bases, with 11 bases remaining between them. CDR3 length: 15 residues. In nucleotides, the CDR3 is TGTGCCAGCAGCCCTCGGAGAGACTCTGGAAACACCATATATTTT. Its translation: CASSPRRDSGNTIYF.

This clone was counted a few times. The rearrangement links TRBV7-9 to TRBJ2-3, with 8 bases identical to TRBD2. This CDR3 contains 16 residues. V trimming: 2 bases; J trimming: 1 base; junction bases outside the gene matches: 5. The V gene's germline CDR1 is SEHNR and CDR2 FQNEAQ (reference sequence). CDR3 nucleotide sequence: TGTGCCAGCAGCTTAAATAGCGGGGCACGCACAGATACGCAGTATTTT. Protein product: CASSLNSGARTDTQYF.

V usage is TRBV4-3 and J usage is TRBJ1-2, with D perhaps matching TRBD1 (5 bases). V gave up 4 bases and J gave up 4 bases, with 10 bases separating them. The CDR3 is made up of 13 amino acids. The germline gives CDR1 LGHNA, CDR2 YSLEER. The CDR3 DNA is TGCGCCAGCAGCCCAGGCCAGGGCTATGGCTACACCTTC. It codes for CASSPGQGYGYTF.

The chain joins TRBV2 to TRBJ1-2, with no clear D. Trimming cost V 6 bases and J 4 bases, with 9 bases left between them. The germline V gene encodes CDR1 SNHLY and CDR2 FYNNEI. CDR3 length: 12 residues. CDR3 in amino acids: CASRIGRYGYTF. DNA for the CDR3: TGTGCCAGCAGGATAGGTCGCTATGGCTACACCTTC.

The chain employs TRBV9 and TRBJ1-6; D might be TRBD1 (5 bases). The germline CDR1 and CDR2 sequences are SGDLS and YYNGEE. The V gene lost 1 base and the J gene lost 10 bases, with 12 bases spanning the gap. This CDR3 contains 14 residues. CDR3 coding DNA: TGTGCCAGCAGCGTACTACAACGGGGCTCACCCCTCCACTTT. Amino acids: CASSVLQRGSPLHF.

As to this clone: Other DNA sequences within the sample encode an identical CDR3. The chain has TRBV19 and TRBJ2-7, with 12 nucleotides matching TRBD2. V gave up 4 bases and J gave up 2 bases; unmatched junction bases: 3. CDR1 and CDR2 from the germline V gene are LNHDA and SQIVND (reference sequence). CDR3 length: 15 amino acids. CDR3: CASSTGLAGPYEQYF. The CDR3 DNA reads as TGTGCCAGTAGTACCGGACTAGCGGGGCCCTACGAGCAGTACTTC. Full variable domain (rest looked up from reference TRBV19 and TRBJ2-7): DGGITQSPKYLFRKEGQNVTLSCEQNLNHDAMYWYRQDPGQGLRLIYYSQIVNDFQKGDIAEGYSVSREKKESFPLTVTSAQKNPTAFYLCASSTGLAGPYEQYFGPGTRLTVT.

The gene calls are TRBV5-4 and TRBJ1-1, with TRBD1 matching 8 bases. The V and J ends lost 4 bases and 0 bases, in that order; junction bases with no gene match: 2. CDR1 and CDR2 (germline): SGHNT, YYREEE (reference sequence). The CDR3 has 14 residues. The CDR3 here is CASSRDRMNTEAFF. CDR3 sequence (DNA): TGTGCCAGCAGCCGGGACAGGATGAACACTGAAGCTTTCTTT. Filled out from reference TRBV5-4 and TRBJ1-1, the complete variable domain reads ETGVTQSPTHLIKTRGQQVTLRCSSQSGHNTVSWYQQALGQGPQFIFQYYREEENGRGNFPPRFSGLQFPNYSSELNVNALELDDSALYLCASSRDRMNTEAFFGQGTRLTVV.

V usage is TRBV6-5 and J usage is TRBJ2-7; possible D gene TRBD1, 6 bases. This CDR3 comprises 14 residues. V gave up 6 bases and J gave up 3 bases, with 15 bases separating them. The germline V gene has CDR1 MNHEY and CDR2 SVGAGI. CDR3: CASRQQGSVYEQYF. The CDR3, as DNA: TGTGCCAGCAGGCAACAGGGCAGTGTCTACGAGCAGTACTTC.

This chain joins TRBV11-2 and TRBJ1-5; 7 positions agree with TRBD1. The CDR3 has 15 amino acids. Germline V gene sequence: CDR1 SGHAT, CDR2 FQNNGV. With V trimmed by 3 bases and J by 6 bases, 8 bases remained unmatched. The CDR3 here is CASSLVTGAGQPQHF. CDR3 in DNA: TGTGCCAGCAGCTTGGTCACAGGGGCGGGTCAGCCCCAGCATTTT.

V and J are TRBV19 and TRBJ1-1; possibly TRBD1 for D (6 bases). Germline V gene sequence: CDR1 LNHDA, CDR2 SQIVND (reference sequence). The CDR3 sequence is 14 residues long. Trimming removed 5 bases at V and 2 bases at J, with 12 bases between. CDR3 sequence (DNA): TGTGCCAGTAGTTCAGGACAGCATAACACTGAAGCTTTCTTT. Translated, it gives CASSSGQHNTEAFF.

The V and J genes are TRBV7-3 and TRBJ2-5; D may be TRBD2 (6 bases). With 3 bases removed from V and 9 bases from J, the gap between germline ends came to 14 bases. Germline V CDR1 and CDR2: SGHTA, FQGTGA. The CDR3 length is 13 residues. CDR3 nucleotides: TGTGCCAGCAGCTTGGGGGGTACAGGCGCCCAGTACTTC. Protein product: CASSLGGTGAQYF.

V and J are TRBV7-2 and TRBJ2-1; 9 nucleotides match TRBD2. V was clipped by 3 bases and J by 6 bases; unmatched bases: 9. CDR1 SGHTA and CDR2 FQGNSA come from the germline V gene. The CDR3 has 16 residues. The CDR3 region has the DNA TGTGCCAGCAGCTTTGATGGCGGGAGGGCCGTCAATGAGCAGTTCTTC. This codes for CASSFDGGRAVNEQFF. Full variable domain (outside the CDR3, taken from reference TRBV7-2 and TRBJ2-1): GAGVSQSPSNKVTEKGKDVELRCDPISGHTALYWYRQSLGQGLEFLIYFQGNSAPDKSGLPSDRFSAERTGGSVSTLTIQRTQQEDSAVYLCASSFDGGRAVNEQFFGPGTRLTVL.

The chain recombines TRBV11-2 with TRBJ2-5; D is possibly TRBD1 (6 bases). This CDR3 region has 16 residues. Deletions cut 4 bases from V and 1 base from J, with 16 bases between. Germline V gene data show CDR1 as SGHAT and CDR2 as FQNNGV. CDR3 sequence: CASSSPHRQAQETQYF. In DNA, the CDR3 is TGTGCCAGCAGCTCTCCCCACCGACAGGCCCAAGAGACCCAGTACTTC. Full variable domain (rest looked up from reference TRBV11-2 and TRBJ2-5): EAGVAQSPRYKIIEKRQSVAFWCNPISGHATLYWYQQILGQGPKLLIQFQNNGVVDDSQLPKDRFSAERLKGVDSTLKIQPAKLEDSAVYLCASSSPHRQAQETQYFGPGTRLLVL.

This chain links TRBV27 with TRBJ1-1; D perhaps matches TRBD1 (5 bases). Per germline, CDR1 MNHEY and CDR2 SMNVEV (reference sequence). V was cut by 4 bases and J by 5 bases, with 17 bases left in between. The CDR3 contains 15 residues. Written as DNA, the CDR3 is TGTGCCAGCAGTTCTCTGGGGACCCAGTATACTGAAGCTTTCTTT. It specifies CASSSLGTQYTEAFF.

In nucleotides, the CDR3 is TGTGCCAGCAGTAGGAGCTTTTCACCCCTCCACTTT. Protein sequence: CASSRSFSPLHF. The chain joins TRBV7-8 to TRBJ1-6; D is ambiguous. V gave up 6 bases and J gave up 9 bases, with 9 bases separating them. Germline CDR1 is SGHVS and CDR2 is FQNEAQ. This CDR3 is 12 amino acids long.

This rearrangement joins TRBV7-2 to TRBJ1-3; D unresolved. The germline V gene encodes CDR1 SGHTA and CDR2 FQGNSA. V dropped 6 bases and J dropped 4 bases, with 16 bases sitting between them. The CDR3 totals 15 residues. The CDR3, as DNA: TGTGCCAGCAGTTTTGTCCCCGAACCGGGAAACACCATATATTTT. Protein: CASSFVPEPGNTIYF.

The chain couples TRBV4-3 to TRBJ2-7; D is possibly TRBD2 (5 bases). The germline CDR1 and CDR2 sequences are LGHNA and YSLEER. V was clipped by 2 bases and J by 2 bases, with 13 bases between them. The length of the CDR3 is 15 residues. CDR3 amino acids: CASSQLSGPPYEQYF. The CDR3 DNA is TGCGCCAGCAGCCAATTAAGCGGACCTCCCTACGAGCAGTACTTC.

The CDR3 region is CASSFSGGGNDEQYF. The DNA for the CDR3 is TGTGCCAGCAGCTTCTCGGGAGGGGGGAACGACGAGCAGTACTTC. The rearrangement joins TRBV7-6 to TRBJ2-7; 8 nucleotides line up with TRBD2. Trimming took 3 bases from V and 5 from J; bases not matched to a gene: 9. Germline CDR1 reads SGHVS; CDR2 reads FNYEAQ. This CDR3 is 15 amino acids long.

The V call is TRBV14, the J call TRBJ1-1, with D hard to call. Trimming removed 4 bases at V and 4 bases at J, with 25 bases between. The length of the CDR3 is 18 residues. Germline V CDR1 and CDR2: SGHDN, FVKESK. The CDR3 is CASSRVGRHHQIGTEAFF. CDR3 DNA: TGTGCCAGCAGCCGAGTGGGGAGGCATCATCAGATAGGCACTGAAGCTTTCTTT.

The chain links TRBV24-1 to TRBJ1-2, with 9 bases fitting TRBD1. This CDR3 is built from 14 residues. The germline V gene encodes CDR1 KGHDR and CDR2 SFDVKD. The trim removed 4 bases at V and 12 bases at J, leaving 11 bases unmatched. DNA for the CDR3: TGTGCCACCAGTGAGTGGACAGGGGTGGTATGGCACACCTTC. The encoded protein is CATSEWTGVVWHTF.

The chain links TRBV27 to TRBJ2-1; TRBD1 agrees at 9 bases. CDR3 length: 16 amino acids. With 7 bases clipped from V and 9 bases from J, the junction kept 16 bases outside the gene matches. Per the germline V gene, CDR1 is MNHEY and CDR2 is SMNVEV (reference sequence). In DNA, the CDR3 is TGTGCCAGCACCCTCACAGGGGGCAGTACCCGGGGTGAGCAGTTCTTC. Protein: CASTLTGGSTRGEQFF.